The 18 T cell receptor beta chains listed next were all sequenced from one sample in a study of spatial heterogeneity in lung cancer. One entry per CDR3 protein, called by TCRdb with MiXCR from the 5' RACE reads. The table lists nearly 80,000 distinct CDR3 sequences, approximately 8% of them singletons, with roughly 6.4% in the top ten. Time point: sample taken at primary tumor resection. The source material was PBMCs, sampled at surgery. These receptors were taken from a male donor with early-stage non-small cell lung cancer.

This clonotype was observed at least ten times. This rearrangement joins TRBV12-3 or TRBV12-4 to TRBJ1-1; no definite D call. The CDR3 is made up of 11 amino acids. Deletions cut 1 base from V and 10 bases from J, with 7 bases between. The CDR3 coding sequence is TGTGCCAGCAGTTTAGGCACGGGAGCTTTCTTT. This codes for CASSLGTGAFF.

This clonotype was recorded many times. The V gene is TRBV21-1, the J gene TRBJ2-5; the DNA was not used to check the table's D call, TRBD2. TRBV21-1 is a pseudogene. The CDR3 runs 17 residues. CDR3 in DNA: TGTGCCAGCAGCAAAGCGCTTTGCCTAGCGGCCCAAGAGACCCAGTACTTC. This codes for CASSKALCLAAQETQYF.

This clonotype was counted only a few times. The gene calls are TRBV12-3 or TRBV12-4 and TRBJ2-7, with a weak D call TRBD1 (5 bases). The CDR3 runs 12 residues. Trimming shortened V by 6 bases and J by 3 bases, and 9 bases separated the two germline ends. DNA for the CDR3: TGTGCCAGCAGCCAGGGTAACTACGAGCAGTACTTC. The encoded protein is CASSQGNYEQYF.

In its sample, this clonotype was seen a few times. The CDR3 sequence: CASSLAGGGRSPLHF. CDR3 DNA: TGTGCCAGCAGCTTAGCTGGGGGCGGGCGTTCACCCCTCCACTTT. V and J are TRBV11-2 and TRBJ1-6; D is perhaps TRBD1 (6 bases). The germline gives CDR1 SGHAT, CDR2 FQNNGV. CDR3 length: 15 amino acids. V was cut by 1 base and J by 9 bases, with 13 bases left in between. Together with reference TRBV11-2 and TRBJ1-6, the CDR3 gives the full variable domain: EAGVAQSPRYKIIEKRQSVAFWCNPISGHATLYWYQQILGQGPKLLIQFQNNGVVDDSQLPKDRFSAERLKGVDSTLKIQPAKLEDSAVYLCASSLAGGGRSPLHFGNGTRLTVT.

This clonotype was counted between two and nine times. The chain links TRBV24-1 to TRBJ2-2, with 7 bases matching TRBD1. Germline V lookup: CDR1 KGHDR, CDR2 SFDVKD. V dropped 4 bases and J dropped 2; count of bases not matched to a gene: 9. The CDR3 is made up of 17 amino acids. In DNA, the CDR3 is TGTGCCACCAGTGAAGGAGTCGGGACAGTTAACACCGGGGAGCTGTTTTTT. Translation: CATSEGVGTVNTGELFF.

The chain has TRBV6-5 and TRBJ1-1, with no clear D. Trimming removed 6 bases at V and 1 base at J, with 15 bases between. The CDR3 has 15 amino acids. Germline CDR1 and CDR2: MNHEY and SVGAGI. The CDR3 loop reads CASRSAVQWNTEAFF. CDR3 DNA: TGTGCCAGCAGATCTGCGGTCCAGTGGAACACTGAAGCTTTCTTT.

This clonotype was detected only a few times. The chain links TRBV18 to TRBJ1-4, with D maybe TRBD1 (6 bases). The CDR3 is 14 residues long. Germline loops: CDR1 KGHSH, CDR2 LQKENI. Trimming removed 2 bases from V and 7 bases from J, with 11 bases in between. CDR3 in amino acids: CASSPMGASEKLFF. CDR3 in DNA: TGTGCCAGCTCACCAATGGGGGCTAGTGAAAAACTGTTTTTT.

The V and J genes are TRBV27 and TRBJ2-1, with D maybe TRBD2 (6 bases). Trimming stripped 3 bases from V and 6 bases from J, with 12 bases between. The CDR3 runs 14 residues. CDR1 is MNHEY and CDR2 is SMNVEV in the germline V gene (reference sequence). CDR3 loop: CASSFPGAPNEQFF. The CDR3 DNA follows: TGTGCCAGCAGTTTCCCGGGAGCCCCCAATGAGCAGTTCTTC.

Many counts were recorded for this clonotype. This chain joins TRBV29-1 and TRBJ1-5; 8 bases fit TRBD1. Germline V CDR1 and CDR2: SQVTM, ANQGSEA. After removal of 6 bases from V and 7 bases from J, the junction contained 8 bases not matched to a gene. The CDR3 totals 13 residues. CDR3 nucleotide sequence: TGCAGCGTCGGACAGGGATTTCAGCAGCCCCAGCATTTT. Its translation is CSVGQGFQQPQHF. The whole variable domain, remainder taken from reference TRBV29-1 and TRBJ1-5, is SAVISQKPSRDICQRGTSLTIQCQVDSQVTMMFWYRQQPGQSLTLIATANQGSEATYESGFVIDKFPISRPNLTFSTLTVSNMSPEDSSIYLCSVGQGFQQPQHFGDGTRLSIL.

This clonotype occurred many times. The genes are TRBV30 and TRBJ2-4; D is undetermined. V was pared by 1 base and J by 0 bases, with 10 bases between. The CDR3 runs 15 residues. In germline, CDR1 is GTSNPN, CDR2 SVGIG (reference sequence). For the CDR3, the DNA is TGTGCCTGGAGTGCTCAGCTTTTAGCCAAAAACATTCAGTACTTC. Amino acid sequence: CAWSAQLLAKNIQYF.

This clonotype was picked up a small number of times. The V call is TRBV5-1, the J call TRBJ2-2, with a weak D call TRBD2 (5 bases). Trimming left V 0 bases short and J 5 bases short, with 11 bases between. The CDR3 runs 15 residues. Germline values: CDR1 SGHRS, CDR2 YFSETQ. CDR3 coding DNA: TGCGCCAGCAGCTTGGCCGCCGGGAATACCGGGGAGCTGTTTTTT. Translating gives CASSLAAGNTGELFF. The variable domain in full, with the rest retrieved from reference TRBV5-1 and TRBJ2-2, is KAGVTQTPRYLIKTRGQQVTLSCSPISGHRSVSWYQQTPGQGLQFLFEYFSETQRNKGNFPGRFSGRQFSNSRSEMNVSTLELGDSALYLCASSLAAGNTGELFFGEGSRLTVL.

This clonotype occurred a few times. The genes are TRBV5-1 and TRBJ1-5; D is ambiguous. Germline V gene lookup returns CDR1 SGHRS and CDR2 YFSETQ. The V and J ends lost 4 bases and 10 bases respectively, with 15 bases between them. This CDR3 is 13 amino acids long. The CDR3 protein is CASSPYLGDPQHF. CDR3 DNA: TGCGCCAGCAGCCCCTACTTGGGCGATCCCCAGCATTTT.

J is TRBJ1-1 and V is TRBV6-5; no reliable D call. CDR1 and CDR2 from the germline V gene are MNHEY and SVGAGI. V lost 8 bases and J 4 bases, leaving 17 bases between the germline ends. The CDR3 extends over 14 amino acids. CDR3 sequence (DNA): TGTGCCAGCCATAAGGTTGGTGGGTTCACTGAAGCTTTCTTT. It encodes CASHKVGGFTEAFF.

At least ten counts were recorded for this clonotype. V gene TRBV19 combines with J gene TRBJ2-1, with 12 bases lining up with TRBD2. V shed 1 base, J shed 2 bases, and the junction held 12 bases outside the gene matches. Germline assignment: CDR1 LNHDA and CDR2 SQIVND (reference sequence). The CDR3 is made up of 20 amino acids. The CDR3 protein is CASSIVRTSGRPDTYNEQFF. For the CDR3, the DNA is TGTGCCAGTAGTATAGTCCGAACTAGCGGGAGGCCCGACACCTACAATGAGCAGTTCTTC.

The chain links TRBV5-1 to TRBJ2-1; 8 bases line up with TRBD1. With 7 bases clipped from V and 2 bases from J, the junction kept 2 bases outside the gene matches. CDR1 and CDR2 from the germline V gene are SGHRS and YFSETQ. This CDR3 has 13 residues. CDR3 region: CASAGGAYNEQFF. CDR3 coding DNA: TGCGCCAGCGCAGGGGGCGCCTACAATGAGCAGTTCTTC. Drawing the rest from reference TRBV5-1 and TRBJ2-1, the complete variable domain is KAGVTQTPRYLIKTRGQQVTLSCSPISGHRSVSWYQQTPGQGLQFLFEYFSETQRNKGNFPGRFSGRQFSNSRSEMNVSTLELGDSALYLCASAGGAYNEQFFGPGTRLTVL.

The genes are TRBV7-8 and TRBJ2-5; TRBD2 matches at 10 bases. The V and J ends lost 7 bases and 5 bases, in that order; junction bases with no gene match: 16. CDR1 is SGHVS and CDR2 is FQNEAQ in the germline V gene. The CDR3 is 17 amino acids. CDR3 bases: TGTGCCAGCACCAAAAGCAGGGTACTAGCGGGATATGAGACCCAGTACTTC. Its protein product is CASTKSRVLAGYETQYF.

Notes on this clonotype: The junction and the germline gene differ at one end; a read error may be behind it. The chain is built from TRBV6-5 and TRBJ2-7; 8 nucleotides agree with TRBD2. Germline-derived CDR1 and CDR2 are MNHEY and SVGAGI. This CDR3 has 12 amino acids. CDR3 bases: TGTGCCACCGGGCGACTAGCGCCGTCCGAACGCTTC. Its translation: CATGRLAPSERF.

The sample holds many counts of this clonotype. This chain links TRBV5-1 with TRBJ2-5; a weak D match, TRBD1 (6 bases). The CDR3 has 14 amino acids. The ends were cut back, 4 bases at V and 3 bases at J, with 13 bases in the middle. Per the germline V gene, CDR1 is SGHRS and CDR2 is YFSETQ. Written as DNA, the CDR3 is TGCGCCAGCAGCAGAAACGCAGGGGAAGAGACCCAGTACTTC. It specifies CASSRNAGEETQYF. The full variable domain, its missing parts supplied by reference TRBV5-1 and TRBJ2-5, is KAGVTQTPRYLIKTRGQQVTLSCSPISGHRSVSWYQQTPGQGLQFLFEYFSETQRNKGNFPGRFSGRQFSNSRSEMNVSTLELGDSALYLCASSRNAGEETQYFGPGTRLLVL.